This record concerns one T cell receptor beta chain sequence. Generated by immunoSEQ multiplex PCR, the TCRdb table keeps only in-frame clones and is missing some. Of tens of thousands of clones listed, about 96% are singletons. These data come from a study of monozygotic twins with cystic fibrosis. Trimming took 4 bases from V and 2 from J, leaving 8 bases between them. Germline V gene sequence: CDR1 SNHLY, CDR2 FYNNEI. The CDR3 runs 13 residues. This sequence originates from a girl aged 2-10 years with cystic fibrosis. This sequence joins TRBV2 and TRBJ1-2, with D hard to call. Input material: blood. DNA for the CDR3: TGTGCCAGCAGTGTAGGGTTAAACTATGGCTACACCTTC. Its translation: CASSVGLNYGYTF.